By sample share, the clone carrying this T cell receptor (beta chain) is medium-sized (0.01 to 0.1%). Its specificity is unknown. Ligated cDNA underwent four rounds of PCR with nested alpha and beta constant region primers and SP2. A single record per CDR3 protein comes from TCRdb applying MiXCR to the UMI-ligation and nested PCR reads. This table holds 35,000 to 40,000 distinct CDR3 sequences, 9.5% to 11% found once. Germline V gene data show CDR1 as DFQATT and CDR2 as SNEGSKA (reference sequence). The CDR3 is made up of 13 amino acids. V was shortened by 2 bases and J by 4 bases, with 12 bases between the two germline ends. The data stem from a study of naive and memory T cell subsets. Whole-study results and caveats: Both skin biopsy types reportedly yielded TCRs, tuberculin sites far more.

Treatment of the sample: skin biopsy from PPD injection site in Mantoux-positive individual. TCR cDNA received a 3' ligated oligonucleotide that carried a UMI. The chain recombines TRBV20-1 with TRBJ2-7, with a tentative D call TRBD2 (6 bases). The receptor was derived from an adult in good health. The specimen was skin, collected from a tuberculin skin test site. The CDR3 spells CSARFGGAYEQYF. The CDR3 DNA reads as TGCAGTGCTAGATTCGGCGGGGCGTACGAGCAGTACTTC.